A selection of T cell receptor beta chains follows, all from one sample in a study of CD8 T cells in Susac syndrome. One entry per CDR3 protein results from TCRdb running MiXCR on the immunoSEQ multiplex PCR reads. The sample holds about 130,000 distinct CDR3 sequences, 90% to 95% seen once. The material sequenced was CD8+ T cells from PBMCs. Receptor source: a human donor with Susac syndrome. The CDR3 runs from the conserved cysteine through the conserved F or W. Fields, in order: clone size, J gene, V gene, D gene, CDR3 DNA, CDR3 protein. The D gene is left open where the match is weak. A clone size is listed for some rows: how often the clone was seen (once, few, many), or a class if it is expanded.

size: .; J: TRBJ2-1; V: TRBV5-6; D: .; DNA: TGTGCCAGCAGCTCGCTTAACTACAATGAGCAGTTCTTC; CDR3: CASSSLNYNEQFF
size: .; J: TRBJ2-6; V: TRBV5-6; D: .; DNA: TGTGCCAGCAGTCAATCAGGGGTGCGCTCTGGGGCCAACGTCCTGACTTTC; CDR3: CASSQSGVRSGANVLTF
size: .; J: TRBJ2-5; V: TRBV9; D: .; DNA: TGTGCCAGCAGCGTAGAAAGCGGTGGATGGGAGACCCAGTACTTC; CDR3: CASSVESGGWETQYF
size: .; J: TRBJ1-4; V: TRBV9; D: .; DNA: TGTGCCAGCAGCTCCCGGGAAGGCAATGAAAAACTGTTTTTT; CDR3: CASSSREGNEKLFF
size: .; J: TRBJ2-7; V: TRBV11-2; D: .; DNA: TGTGCCAGCAGCTTAGGTTCCCAGGGGCGCTACGAGCAGTACTTC; CDR3: CASSLGSQGRYEQYF
size: .; J: TRBJ2-7; V: TRBV5-1; D: TRBD2; DNA: TGCGCCAGCAGCCCAAGGACTAGCGGGAGACTCTACGAGCAGTACTTC; CDR3: CASSPRTSGRLYEQYF
size: .; J: TRBJ2-7; V: TRBV7-9; D: .; DNA: TGTGCCAGCAGCTGGGACAACTACGAGCAGTACTTC; CDR3: CASSWDNYEQYF
size: once; J: TRBJ1-1; V: TRBV28; D: .; DNA: TGTGCCAGCAGTTTTGGCCGGACTGAAGCTTTCTTT; CDR3: CASSFGRTEAFF
size: .; J: TRBJ2-7; V: TRBV27; D: TRBD1; DNA: TGTGCCAGCAGTCCGGGACAGAGGACCTACGAGCAGTACTTC; CDR3: CASSPGQRTYEQYF
size: .; J: TRBJ2-7; V: TRBV4-2; D: .; DNA: TGTGCCAGCAGCCAAGAACCTCTTATAGGCGGCGGATACGAGCAGTACTTC; CDR3: CASSQEPLIGGGYEQYF
size: .; J: TRBJ1-2; V: TRBV20-1; D: .; DNA: TGCAGTGCCCGACATCCCGAGAACTATGGCTACACCTTC; CDR3: CSARHPENYGYTF
size: .; J: TRBJ2-2; V: TRBV30; D: TRBD1; DNA: TGTGCCTGGAGTGTACCCACAGGGGGCAACGGGGAGCTGTTTTTT; CDR3: CAWSVPTGGNGELFF
size: .; J: TRBJ1-2; V: TRBV6-5; D: TRBD1; DNA: TGTGCCAGCAGTTACTCGAAACAGGGGGCGGATGGCTACACCTTC; CDR3: CASSYSKQGADGYTF
size: .; J: TRBJ2-1; V: TRBV20-1; D: TRBD2; DNA: TGCAGTGCTAGAGATACGTCTGGGACTAGCGAGCTCAATGAGCAGTTCTTC; CDR3: CSARDTSGTSELNEQFF
size: .; J: TRBJ2-3; V: TRBV24-1; D: .; DNA: TGTGCCACCAGTGATAATCCGGCCTACACAGATACGCAGTATTTT; CDR3: CATSDNPAYTDTQYF
size: .; J: TRBJ2-1; V: TRBV2; D: TRBD2; DNA: TGTGCCAGCAGTGAAGCGCTTCTGGCGGGGGGGCGCAATGAGCAGTTCTTC; CDR3: CASSEALLAGGRNEQFF
size: .; J: TRBJ2-2; V: TRBV20-1; D: TRBD2; DNA: TGCAGTGCTAGAGATCTAGCGGGAGACACCGGGGAGCTGTTTTTT; CDR3: CSARDLAGDTGELFF
size: .; J: TRBJ1-2; V: TRBV6-5; D: .; DNA: TGTGCCAGCAGTTACTCGATCCCGACTGTCTATGGCTACACCTTC; CDR3: CASSYSIPTVYGYTF
size: .; J: TRBJ1-5; V: TRBV30; D: TRBD1; DNA: TGTGCCTGGGGACAGGCAGACAATCAGCCCCAGCATTTT; CDR3: CAWGQADNQPQHF
size: .; J: TRBJ2-3; V: TRBV6-5; D: TRBD2; DNA: TGTGCCAGCAGTTACGGCACCCTAGCGGGGGGCCGGGGAGATACGCAGTATTTT; CDR3: CASSYGTLAGGRGDTQYF
size: once; J: TRBJ1-4; V: TRBV15; D: TRBD1; DNA: TGTGCCACCAGCAGAAGGACAGGCCTTAGGAGGGAAAAACTGTTTTTT; CDR3: CATSRRTGLRREKLFF
size: .; J: TRBJ2-7; V: TRBV6-5; D: .; DNA: TGTGCCAGCAGTTACGCGGCAGAGTCATACGAGCAGTACTTC; CDR3: CASSYAAESYEQYF
size: .; J: TRBJ1-1; V: TRBV4-3; D: .; DNA: TGCGCCAGCAGCCAAGCGTCGGGCACTGAAGCTTTCTTT; CDR3: CASSQASGTEAFF
size: .; J: TRBJ2-3; V: TRBV15; D: TRBD2; DNA: TGTGCCACCAGCACGACTAGCGGGAGCACAGATACGCAGTATTTT; CDR3: CATSTTSGSTDTQYF
size: .; J: TRBJ2-5; V: TRBV24-1; D: .; DNA: TGTGCCACCAGTGAGGGGGGGCAGTGGGAGACCCAGTACTTC; CDR3: CATSEGGQWETQYF
size: .; J: TRBJ2-1; V: TRBV27; D: .; DNA: TGTGCCAGCAGTTTATCGGACAGAGAGCAGTTCTTC; CDR3: CASSLSDREQFF
size: .; J: TRBJ2-7; V: TRBV5-6; D: TRBD1; DNA: TGTGCCAGCAGCCAGACGGACAGGGGATCCTACGAGCAGTACTTC; CDR3: CASSQTDRGSYEQYF
size: .; J: TRBJ1-2; V: TRBV4-2; D: TRBD1; DNA: TGTGCCAGCAGCCAGCCCACGGACAGGTCGGACTATGGCTACACCTTC; CDR3: CASSQPTDRSDYGYTF
size: once; J: TRBJ2-7; V: TRBV5-6; D: .; DNA: TGTGCCAGCAGCTTATCATCAAGAACCTCGACGCAGTACTTC; CDR3: CASSLSSRTSTQYF
size: .; J: TRBJ1-1; V: TRBV20-1; D: .; DNA: TGCAGCCCACGGGGGTACCGGGACACTGAAGCTTTCTTT; CDR3: CSPRGYRDTEAFF
size: .; J: TRBJ2-7; V: TRBV30; D: .; DNA: TGTGCCTGGAGGGACCCCGGGTACGAGCAGTACTTC; CDR3: CAWRDPGYEQYF
size: .; J: TRBJ1-1; V: TRBV3-1; D: .; DNA: TGTGCCAGCAGCCAAGAAATAGGGTCGAACACTGAAGCTTTCTTT; CDR3: CASSQEIGSNTEAFF
size: .; J: TRBJ2-1; V: TRBV7-3; D: TRBD2; DNA: TGTGCCAGCAGCTTTCTAGCGGGAGGGGCGAACAATGAGCAGTTCTTC; CDR3: CASSFLAGGANNEQFF
size: .; J: TRBJ1-5; V: TRBV6-5; D: TRBD1; DNA: TGCAGTCCGAAACAGGGGATCAATCAGCCCCAGCATTTT; CDR3: CSPKQGINQPQHF
size: .; J: TRBJ1-5; V: TRBV20-1; D: .; DNA: TGCAGTGCTAGAGGGGCACAGGGACCGCTCAATCAGCCCCAGCATTTT; CDR3: CSARGAQGPLNQPQHF
size: .; J: TRBJ2-2; V: TRBV20-1; D: TRBD2; DNA: TGCAGTGCTATTGGGGTAGCGGGGGCCAGGGGCACCGGGGAGCTGTTTTTT; CDR3: CSAIGVAGARGTGELFF
size: .; J: TRBJ2-7; V: TRBV9; D: .; DNA: TGTGCCAGCAGCTTCCGGGACGCAAACGAGCAGTACTTC; CDR3: CASSFRDANEQYF
size: .; J: TRBJ2-1; V: TRBV24-1; D: .; DNA: TGTGCCGTCCAGTCTGGGGCAAATGAGCAGTTCTTC; CDR3: CAVQSGANEQFF
size: .; J: TRBJ2-6; V: TRBV5-4; D: .; DNA: TGTGCCAGCAGCCCATCAGGGGTAAGCTCTGGGGCCAACGTCCTGACTTTC; CDR3: CASSPSGVSSGANVLTF
size: .; J: TRBJ1-1; V: TRBV4-1; D: .; DNA: TGCGCCAGCAGCCAAGAAGGGATTCCAGGAGGAGCTTTCTTT; CDR3: CASSQEGIPGGAFF
size: .; J: TRBJ1-2; V: TRBV5-4; D: .; DNA: TGTGCCAGCAGCTTGGCTGGGGGCGGTTATGGCTACACCTTC; CDR3: CASSLAGGGYGYTF
size: .; J: TRBJ1-1; V: TRBV24-1; D: .; DNA: TGTGCCACCAGTGTCCCCCCGAATCAGGGGCGGACTGAAGCTTTCTTT; CDR3: CATSVPPNQGRTEAFF
size: once; J: TRBJ2-1; V: TRBV12-3/TRBV12-4; D: .; DNA: TGTGCCAGCAGTCTTCTAGGGGGGGAGCAGTTCTTC; CDR3: CASSLLGGEQFF
size: once; J: TRBJ2-2; V: TRBV6-4; D: .; DNA: TGTGCCAGCAGTGAACGACAGTCAGGGGAGCTGTTTTTT; CDR3: CASSERQSGELFF
size: .; J: TRBJ2-1; V: TRBV30; D: TRBD2; DNA: TGTGCCTGGAGTCTTACACGACTAGCGGGGGTGATGGATGAGCAGTTCTTC; CDR3: CAWSLTRLAGVMDEQFF
size: .; J: TRBJ2-1; V: TRBV5-4; D: .; DNA: TGTGCCAGCAGCTTGGACCCCCCAGGACTAGGGGGCAATGAGCAGTTCTTC; CDR3: CASSLDPPGLGGNEQFF
size: .; J: TRBJ2-5; V: TRBV24-1; D: TRBD2; DNA: TGTGCCACCAGTGACCCCCCTAGCGGGGGGCAGCAAGAGACCCAGTATTTC; CDR3: CATSDPPSGGQQETQYF
size: .; J: TRBJ2-7; V: TRBV5-1; D: .; DNA: TGCGCCAGCAGTGGGGAATTCGGCTACGAGCAGTACTTC; CDR3: CASSGEFGYEQYF
size: .; J: TRBJ2-1; V: TRBV20-1; D: .; DNA: TGCAGTGCCAGCCGGGACGGAAACAATGAGCAGTTCTTC; CDR3: CSASRDGNNEQFF
size: .; J: TRBJ1-2; V: TRBV28; D: TRBD1; DNA: TGTGCCAGCAGTCCCCAGACAGGGATCGGGTACTATGGCTACACCTTC; CDR3: CASSPQTGIGYYGYTF
size: .; J: TRBJ2-1; V: TRBV9; D: TRBD2; DNA: TGTGCCAGCAGCGTGGAGGGGACTACCCACTGGGAGCAGTTCTTC; CDR3: CASSVEGTTHWEQFF
size: .; J: TRBJ1-5; V: TRBV2; D: .; DNA: TGTGCCAGCCAACTCTACAATCAGCCCCAGCATTTT; CDR3: CASQLYNQPQHF
size: .; J: TRBJ2-3; V: TRBV2; D: TRBD2; DNA: TGTGCCAGCAGTGCAACTCTAGCGGGGAGCACAGATACGCAGTATTTT; CDR3: CASSATLAGSTDTQYF
size: once; J: TRBJ1-4; V: TRBV3-1; D: .; DNA: TGTGCCAGCAGCCAAGTAGGCAGGGCTGAGGAAAAACTGTTTTTT; CDR3: CASSQVGRAEEKLFF
size: .; J: TRBJ2-1; V: TRBV7-8; D: .; DNA: TGTGCCAGCAGCGCGTCCGGCACGGGTAATGAGCAGTTCTTC; CDR3: CASSASGTGNEQFF